The 25 T cell receptor beta chains presented below share a single source sample, sequenced in a study of T cell responses to AZD1222 COVID-19 vaccine (dated by TCRdb to the early 2020s). This specimen's time point label, per the study, means: baseline before first vaccination. Reading the label with the study, this specimen's treatment or condition is: meningococcal conjugate vaccine given as trial control. The method behind the library was the immunoSEQ multiplex PCR assay. The table comes from immuneACCESS by way of TCRdb, which keeps in-frame sequences with V and J called. Part of the clones is missing from these tables; in studies checked, under half for an unresolved V gene and the rest for unknown reasons. Across this sample there are 52,000 or so clones, with 85% seen only once. Roughly 19% of the sample lies in the top ten. Specimen: peripheral blood, collected on day 0 of MenACWY control vaccination. The receptors derive from an adult in good health.

The rearrangement uses TRBV5-5 and TRBJ1-2; TRBD1 aligns across 8 bases. Germline assignment: CDR1 SGHKS and CDR2 YYEKEE (reference sequence). The trim removed 0 bases at V and 2 bases at J, leaving 3 bases unmatched. This CDR3 comprises 15 residues. CDR3 nucleotides: TGTGCCAGCAGCTTGGTACCAGGGGGCAACTATGGCTACACCTTC. Its translation: CASSLVPGGNYGYTF.

The chain has TRBV7-9 and TRBJ1-1; the D gene is possibly TRBD1 (6 bases). CDR3 length equals 15 residues. Trimming removed 4 bases from V and 0 bases from J, with 12 bases in between. CDR1 SEHNR and CDR2 FQNEAQ come from the germline V gene (reference sequence). The CDR3 coding sequence is TGTGCCAGCAGCTCATACAGGGACTTGAACACTGAAGCTTTCTTT. This translates into CASSSYRDLNTEAFF.

This chain uses TRBV11-2 with TRBJ2-3; no definite D call. This CDR3 contains 12 residues. The germline CDR1 and CDR2 sequences are SGHAT and FQNNGV. V was pared by 2 bases and J by 15 bases, with 15 bases between. The CDR3 region has the DNA TGTGCCAGCAGCTTACGTACTCCCGGGTCTTATTTT. Its protein product is CASSLRTPGSYF.

The J gene is TRBJ1-2, the V gene TRBV7-9; 7 bases fit TRBD1. Germline V gene sequence: CDR1 SEHNR, CDR2 FQNEAQ (reference sequence). The CDR3 totals 15 residues. With V trimmed by 2 bases and J by 4 bases, 7 bases remained unmatched. The CDR3 spells CASSLRGGGRYGYTF. For the CDR3, the DNA is TGTGCCAGCAGCTTAAGAGGGGGCGGACGCTATGGCTACACCTTC. The entire variable domain, with the rest obtained from reference TRBV7-9 and TRBJ1-2, is as follows: DTGVSQNPRHKITKRGQNVTFRCDPISEHNRLYWYRQTLGQGPEFLTYFQNEAQLEKSRLLSDRFSAERPKGSFSTLEIQRTEQGDSAMYLCASSLRGGGRYGYTFGSGTRLTVV.

The V call is TRBV5-1, the J call TRBJ2-2; possibly TRBD1 or TRBD2 for D (5 bases each). The ends were cut back, 7 bases at V and 7 bases at J, with 17 bases in the middle. CDR1 is SGHRS and CDR2 is YFSETQ in the germline V gene. The CDR3 sequence is 14 residues long. The CDR3 is CASGYGAAGGELFF. CDR3 nucleotides: TGCGCCAGCGGCTACGGGGCGGCGGGCGGGGAGCTGTTTTTT.

The gene calls are TRBV28 and TRBJ2-7; 7 bases are shared with TRBD2. This CDR3 has 14 amino acids. CDR1 is MDHEN, CDR2 SYDVKM, per germline. The trim removed 5 bases at V and 5 bases at J, leaving 9 bases unmatched. CDR3 sequence reads: CASSLVAGAHEQYF. The CDR3 nucleotides are TGTGCCAGCAGTCTTGTGGCGGGAGCACACGAGCAGTACTTC.

The CDR3 loop reads CASSLVAGRTEAFF. The DNA for the CDR3 is TGTGCCAGCAGCTTAGTGGCGGGTCGCACTGAAGCTTTCTTT. The chain is built from TRBV11-2 and TRBJ1-1; D not resolved. The germline CDR1 and CDR2 sequences are SGHAT and FQNNGV. The V gene lost 1 base and the J gene lost 4 bases, with 10 bases spanning the gap. The CDR3 is 14 residues long. Using reference TRBV11-2 and TRBJ1-1 for the parts outside the CDR3, the full variable domain is EAGVAQSPRYKIIEKRQSVAFWCNPISGHATLYWYQQILGQGPKLLIQFQNNGVVDDSQLPKDRFSAERLKGVDSTLKIQPAKLEDSAVYLCASSLVAGRTEAFFGQGTRLTVV.

The chain joins TRBV6-4 to TRBJ1-5; tentative D call: TRBD1 (5 bases). This CDR3 has 18 residues. Germline V gives CDR1 MRHNA, CDR2 SNTAGT. V was shortened by 6 bases and J by 0 bases, with 21 bases between the two germline ends. CDR3 bases: TGTGCCAGCAGGGACAAAGGCGACAGAATCTATAGCAATCAGCCCCAGCATTTT. Translating it yields CASRDKGDRIYSNQPQHF.

The chain recombines TRBV3-1 (or the pseudogene TRBV3-2) with TRBJ2-1, with a tentative D call TRBD2 (5 bases). The V end was cut by 1 base, the J end by 11 bases, with 9 bases between. Germline-derived CDR1 and CDR2 are LGHDT and YNNKEL (reference sequence). The CDR3 is 12 amino acids. The CDR3 sequence: CASSQGRGKQFF. Written as DNA, the CDR3 is TGTGCCAGCAGCCAAGGTAGAGGGAAGCAGTTCTTC.

The chain carries TRBV29-1 and TRBJ1-5; possibly TRBD1 for D (5 bases). V was shortened by 4 bases and J by 2 bases, with 9 bases between the two germline ends. Germline CDR1 SQVTM, CDR2 ANQGSEA. The CDR3 consists of 13 residues. The CDR3 region is CSVAWGGNQPQHF. DNA for the CDR3: TGCAGCGTTGCTTGGGGGGGCAATCAGCCCCAGCATTTT.

The chain uses TRBV19 and TRBJ2-3, with no clear D. The CDR3 has 11 residues. Germline CDR1 is LNHDA and CDR2 is SQIVND (reference sequence). V lost 3 bases to trimming and J lost 4 bases, with 2 bases between them. CDR3 sequence: CASSISDTQYF. DNA for the CDR3: TGTGCCAGTAGTATCTCAGATACGCAGTATTTT.

This clone was recorded once. The chain carries TRBV29-1 and TRBJ2-7, with D possibly matching TRBD2 (8 bases). V lost 6 bases, J lost 0 bases, and 21 bases lay in between. Germline V gene lookup returns CDR1 SQVTM and CDR2 ANQGSEA. The CDR3 is made up of 16 amino acids. CDR3 protein: CSVTRGGGRLSYEQYF. CDR3 sequence (DNA): TGCAGCGTCACCCGAGGGGGCGGGAGGCTCTCCTACGAGCAGTACTTC.

The chain combines TRBV28 with TRBJ1-4; D is unclear. CDR3 length equals 15 residues. V was pared by 5 bases and J by 0 bases, with 10 bases between. The V gene's germline CDR1 is MDHEN and CDR2 SYDVKM. DNA of the CDR3: TGTGCCAGCAGTCTATCACTTGCAACTAATGAAAAACTGTTTTTT. Translation gives CASSLSLATNEKLFF.

This clone was observed a handful of times. The rearrangement uses TRBV4-2 and TRBJ2-7, with TRBD1 matching 7 bases. Trimming took 0 bases from V and 1 from J; bases not matched to a gene: 9. CDR3 length: 17 amino acids. Germline V gene sequence: CDR1 LGHNA, CDR2 YNFKEQ. The CDR3 DNA follows: TGTGCCAGCAGCCAAGAGATGTCCGGGACAGTTTCCTACGAGCAGTACTTC. This gives the protein CASSQEMSGTVSYEQYF.

This sequence joins TRBV3-1 (or the pseudogene TRBV3-2) and TRBJ1-4, with unresolved D. V was pared by 1 base and J by 2 bases, with 5 bases between. CDR1 and CDR2 from the germline V gene are LGHDT and YNNKEL (reference sequence). This CDR3 is 14 amino acids long. The CDR3 is CASSQARTNEKLFF. CDR3 DNA: TGTGCCAGCAGCCAAGCTAGGACTAATGAAAAACTGTTTTTT.

The genes are TRBV6-5 and TRBJ2-7; D is ambiguous. Germline V gene lookup returns CDR1 MNHEY and CDR2 SVGAGI. Between the trimmed V and J ends, which lost 6 bases and 0 bases, there was a span of 12 bases. The CDR3 loop spans 14 amino acids. CDR3 nucleotides: TGTGCCAGCAGGTTCGACGCCGACTCCTACGAGCAGTACTTC. Protein product: CASRFDADSYEQYF.

This clone occurred a few times. The chain joins TRBV18 to TRBJ1-1; D is ambiguous. Germline CDR1 reads KGHSH; CDR2 reads LQKENI. Trimming left V 5 bases short and J 3 bases short, with 10 bases between. This CDR3 has 13 amino acids. The DNA for the CDR3 is TGTGCCAGCTCAGCTAACAAGGACACTGAAGCTTTCTTT. Encoded protein: CASSANKDTEAFF.

The CDR3 region has the DNA TGTGCCAGTAGCCAACTAGCGGGAGGAAATACGCAGTATTTT. Translation: CASSQLAGGNTQYF. The chain couples TRBV19 to TRBJ2-3; 12 bases are a match to TRBD2. The CDR3 loop spans 14 amino acids. From germline, CDR1 is LNHDA and CDR2 SQIVND (reference sequence). V was clipped by 6 bases and J by 7 bases; unmatched bases: 5.

The CDR3 sequence is CASSPLAGGNTGELFF. CDR3 DNA sequence: TGTGCCAGTAGCCCGTTAGCGGGAGGGAACACCGGGGAGCTGTTTTTT. The chain recombines TRBV19 with TRBJ2-2, with TRBD2 identical over 10 bases. Trimming removed 6 bases from V and 1 base from J; junction bases left unmatched: 5. This CDR3 is 16 amino acids long. Germline V CDR1 and CDR2: LNHDA, SQIVND (reference sequence).

The chain has TRBV6-1 and TRBJ1-4; 8 bases align to TRBD1. Germline loops: CDR1 MNHNS, CDR2 SASEGT. V shed 4 bases, J shed 3 bases, and the junction held 10 bases outside the gene matches. The CDR3 is 17 amino acids. This CDR3 reads CASSVGQGRRANEKLFF. CDR3 DNA sequence: TGTGCCAGCAGTGTAGGACAGGGTCGGAGGGCTAATGAAAAACTGTTTTTT.

J is TRBJ1-2 and V is TRBV28; no firm D call. The CDR3 has 12 amino acids. The germline V and J ends were trimmed by 2 bases and 13 bases, with 14 bases remaining between them. The germline V gene encodes CDR1 MDHEN and CDR2 SYDVKM. The CDR3 bases are TGTGCCAGCAGTTTACCCCCGGGATCTTTCACCTTC. Translated: CASSLPPGSFTF.

This clone has more than one count but fewer than ten. The chain has TRBV10-1 and TRBJ2-1; D remains ambiguous. The CDR3 runs to 14 residues. Per germline, CDR1 WNHNN and CDR2 SYGVQD (reference sequence). Trimming cost V 4 bases and J 0 bases, with 7 bases left between them. In DNA form, the CDR3 reads TGCGCCAGCAGTGGGGGTAGCTCCTACAATGAGCAGTTCTTC. Its translation is CASSGGSSYNEQFF.

This clone was recorded only once. The chain recombines TRBV27 with TRBJ1-6, with D unresolved. There are 14 residues in the CDR3. V was shortened by 3 bases and J by 7 bases, with 10 bases between the two germline ends. Germline V gives CDR1 MNHEY, CDR2 SMNVEV (reference sequence). The CDR3 DNA reads as TGTGCCAGCAGTTTTTTGGGAGGGAATTCACCCCTCCACTTT. Residues: CASSFLGGNSPLHF.

The chain employs TRBV18 and TRBJ2-3; 10 positions match TRBD1. The CDR3 contains 18 residues. With 4 bases clipped from V and 6 bases from J, the junction kept 16 bases outside the gene matches. Germline-derived CDR1 and CDR2 are KGHSH and LQKENI. The CDR3 DNA sequence: TGTGCCAGCTCACGCTACCAACTAAGTGGACAGGGGGGGGATACGCAGTATTTT. As protein: CASSRYQLSGQGGDTQYF.

J is TRBJ1-2 and V is TRBV30; maybe TRBD1 (6 bases). Trimming took 3 bases from V and 3 from J, leaving 11 bases between them. Germline lookup yields CDR1 GTSNPN and CDR2 SVGIG (reference sequence). The CDR3 extends over 13 amino acids. In DNA, the CDR3 is TGTGCCTGGAGCTACAGGGCCGACTATGGCTACACCTTC. Translated, it gives CAWSYRADYGYTF.